This T cell receptor (beta chain) was profiled in a study of human T cells and chemical hapten exposure. Study information: The study lasted around 5 months, and patients were dosed weekly with diphenylcyclopropenone on the scalp throughout.

Using its own MiXCR run on the RACE reads, TCRdb lists one record per CDR3 protein. The sample comprises about 300,000 distinct CDR3 sequences, around 5.5% of which are singletons, and roughly 8.2% rests with the top ten. As for time point: pre-sensitization, week 0. Treatment specified: therapeutic diphenylcyclopropenone sensitization with weekly scalp DPC. Venepuncture was done earlier than the placement of each patch test. The total RNA was obtained from whole blood that was not fractionated. General study results and limits: Among expanded TCRs, significantly more large CDR3 similarity clusters formed than among controls.

V was trimmed by 2 bases and J by 8 bases, leaving 7 bases between them. Per germline, CDR1 SGHDN and CDR2 FVKESK. This CDR3 is built from 13 residues. Regarding this clonotype: Its antigen is unidentified.

This TCR derives from a young woman with alopecia areata. Some clones in this sample may be carry-over from other donors' samples. The starting material was whole blood, obtained in connection with sensitization to the hapten diphenylcyclopropenone (DPC). The chain is built from TRBV14 and TRBJ1-6; D is uncertain. Written as DNA, the CDR3 is TGTGCCAGCAGCCAATTCACGTATTCACCCCTCCACTTT. Its protein is CASSQFTYSPLHF.